Sequencing of this T cell receptor (beta chain) was carried out in a study of T cell repertoires in cytomegalovirus infection. Study information: Public TCR beta signatures were indicative of both CMV infection and a matching HLA type.

TCRdb fed the reads into MiXCR, producing one record per CDR3 protein. The sample contains 560,000 or so distinct CDR3 sequences, more than 15% of which appear only once. General study findings and limits: Individuals carrying CMV plus the relevant HLA were identified by cumulative frequency of public TCR beta families. The ex vivo response was dominated by HLA-C-restricted CMV-specific TCR beta clonotypes.

This clonotype came up once. Its antigen is not identified. CDR1 is DFQATT, CDR2 SNEGSKA, per germline (reference sequence). This CDR3 has 14 amino acids. Between the trimmed V and J ends, which lost 0 bases and 1 base, there was a span of 9 bases. Input material: CD8+ T cells from PBMCs. This clonotype originated in a human donor in good health (CMV status not recorded). Some clones in this sample may be carry-over from other donors' samples. The chain joins TRBV20-1 to TRBJ1-1, with a possible D match to TRBD1 (5 bases). For the CDR3, the DNA is TGCAGTGCTAGAGATCAAGGACAGAACACTGAAGCTTTCTTT. This codes for CSARDQGQNTEAFF.